These 13 T cell receptor beta chains share one sample of origin, sequenced in a study of T cells after somatic rescue of genetic block. Sequenced by immunoSEQ multiplex PCR; TCRdb stores in-frame clones only, minus some. The sample lists under 150,000 clones, under 95% occurring once. The sequencing sample was made of peripheral blood mononuclear cells (PBMCs). The receptors originated from a woman aged 18-29 years.

This chain uses TRBV6-5 with TRBJ2-5, with TRBD1 identical over 8 bases. CDR1 is MNHEY and CDR2 is SVGAGI in the germline V gene. Trimming took 2 bases from V and 5 from J; bases not matched to a gene: 7. There are 15 residues in the CDR3. The CDR3: CASSYAGGSGETQYF. The DNA for the CDR3 is TGTGCCAGCAGTTACGCAGGGGGCTCAGGCGAGACCCAGTACTTC.

V and J are TRBV6-5 and TRBJ2-7, with TRBD2 as a possible D gene (5 bases). The CDR3 loop spans 11 amino acids. Between the trimmed V and J ends, which lost 6 bases and 9 bases, there was a span of 12 bases. The germline V gene has CDR1 MNHEY and CDR2 SVGAGI. The DNA for the CDR3 is TGTGCCAGCAGCCCCGGGGAAAGGCAGTACTTC. Its protein product is CASSPGERQYF.

This chain connects TRBV19 to TRBJ2-6; D remains ambiguous. CDR3 length: 16 amino acids. The germline CDR1 and CDR2 sequences are LNHDA and SQIVND (reference sequence). V gave up 1 base and J gave up 0 bases, with 7 bases separating them. The CDR3 coding sequence is TGTGCCAGTAGTATAGGCCAGCTCTCTGGGGCCAACGTCCTGACTTTC. Amino acid sequence: CASSIGQLSGANVLTF.

The CDR3: CSVEANSYEQYF. CDR3 DNA sequence: TGCAGCGTTGAGGCGAACTCCTACGAGCAGTACTTC. The V and J genes are TRBV29-1 and TRBJ2-7; D gene uncertain. V was cut by 3 bases and J by 0 bases, with 6 bases left in between. Germline V gene sequence: CDR1 SQVTM, CDR2 ANQGSEA. The CDR3 is 12 amino acids.

This chain links TRBV6-6 with TRBJ2-7, with D perhaps matching TRBD2 (7 bases). Germline V CDR1 and CDR2: MNHNY, SVGAGI (reference sequence). The CDR3 sequence is 15 residues long. The V gene lost 4 bases and the J gene lost 2 bases, with 15 bases spanning the gap. The CDR3 loop is CASSFWGGPAYEQYF. The CDR3 coding sequence is TGTGCCAGCAGTTTCTGGGGGGGCCCGGCCTACGAGCAGTACTTC.

The genes are TRBV10-2 and TRBJ2-1; D is perhaps TRBD1 (5 bases). The V end was cut by 4 bases, the J end by 1 base, with 5 bases between. This CDR3 spans 13 amino acids. Germline V CDR1 and CDR2: WSHSY, SAAADI. The CDR3 DNA sequence: TGCGCCAGCAGTGGACAGTCCTACAATGAGCAGTTCTTC. Encoded protein: CASSGQSYNEQFF.

The chain recombines TRBV9 with TRBJ2-2; D call uncertain. V lost 1 base and J lost 6, with 4 bases in between. The CDR3 covers 12 residues. CDR1 and CDR2 from the germline V gene are SGDLS and YYNGEE. The CDR3 DNA is TGTGCCAGCAGCGTACTCGCCGGGGAGCTGTTTTTT. It is translated as CASSVLAGELFF.

The V and J genes are TRBV11-2 and TRBJ2-3; no firm D call. This CDR3 spans 15 amino acids. Germline assignment: CDR1 SGHAT and CDR2 FQNNGV. The ends were cut back, 1 base at V and 2 bases at J, with 10 bases in the middle. CDR3 sequence (DNA): TGTGCCAGCAGCTTAGGCGTGGGGAACACAGATACGCAGTATTTT. Its protein is CASSLGVGNTDTQYF.

V and J are TRBV15 and TRBJ2-2; D uncertain. The CDR3 contains 12 residues. CDR1 and CDR2 (germline): LNHNV, YYDKDF (reference sequence). The ends were cut back, 3 bases at V and 6 bases at J, with 5 bases in the middle. The CDR3 loop is CATSRASGELFF. CDR3 DNA: TGTGCCACCAGCAGGGCCTCCGGGGAGCTGTTTTTT. Based on the CDR3 plus reference TRBV15 and TRBJ2-2, the full variable domain is DAMVIQNPRYQVTQFGKPVTLSCSQTLNHNVMYWYQQKSSQAPKLLFHYYDKDFNNEADTPDNFQSRRPNTSFCFLDIRSPGLGDTAMYLCATSRASGELFFGEGSRLTVL.

The chain links TRBV18 to TRBJ2-5, with D possibly being TRBD2 (7 bases). This CDR3 has 13 residues. Germline lookup yields CDR1 KGHSH and CDR2 LQKENI. V lost 6 bases to trimming and J lost 3 bases, with 11 bases between them. CDR3 loop: CASSRGQEETQYF. For the CDR3, the DNA is TGTGCCAGCTCGCGGGGGCAAGAAGAGACCCAGTACTTC.

The V call is TRBV7-2, the J call TRBJ2-7; D gene uncertain. The germline V and J ends were trimmed by 1 base and 1 base, with 11 bases remaining between them. The CDR3 runs 15 residues. Germline lookup yields CDR1 SGHTA and CDR2 FQGNSA. The CDR3 DNA reads as TGTGCCAGCAGCTTAGGGCAGACCATATCCTACGAGCAGTACTTC. Translated, it gives CASSLGQTISYEQYF.

The chain is built from TRBV7-9 and TRBJ1-2; TRBD1 is a possible D gene (5 bases). CDR1 SEHNR and CDR2 FQNEAQ come from the germline V gene (reference sequence). CDR3 length: 14 residues. V gave up 5 bases and J gave up 0 bases, with 10 bases separating them. Here the CDR3 reads CASSHGGTNYGYTF. CDR3 coding DNA: TGTGCCAGCAGCCATGGGGGGACTAACTATGGCTACACCTTC.

This chain joins TRBV5-1 and TRBJ2-5; 8 bases line up with TRBD1. The CDR3 is 15 residues long. CDR1 is SGHRS, CDR2 YFSETQ, per germline. With 2 bases clipped from V and 1 base from J, the junction kept 4 bases outside the gene matches. The CDR3, as DNA: TGCGCCAGCAGCTTTATGGACAGGGCCCAAGAGACCCAGTACTTC. Its protein is CASSFMDRAQETQYF.